These T cell receptor beta chains were read from a single sample in a study of T cell responses to AZD1222 COVID-19 vaccine. Clones were read by immunoSEQ multiplex PCR, and TCRdb kept only the in-frame ones, dropping some. The data hold approximately 130,000 clones, with just over 90% observed a single time. Material: peripheral blood, obtained on day 0 of AZD1222 vaccination. These receptors were collected from an adult in good health. The CDR3 runs from the conserved cysteine through the conserved F or W. The D gene is left open where the match is weak. Size is omitted from some rows. Given values are once, few, many or a class for expanded clones.

NA,TRBV27,TRBJ1-5,NA,16,CASSLRDNKGNQPQHF,TGTGCCAGCAGTCTGCGGGACAACAAAGGCAATCAGCCCCAGCATTTT
NA,TRBV6-1,TRBJ1-1,NA,14,CASSEIPSEAEAFF,TGTGCCAGCAGTGAGATCCCCTCGGAAGCTGAAGCTTTCTTT
TRBD2,TRBV10-3,TRBJ2-7,NA,12,CASSGQTYEQYF,TGTGCCTCTAGCGGGCAAACCTACGAGCAGTACTTC
TRBD1,TRBV19,TRBJ2-7,NA,14,CASNHRGLVSEQYF,TGTGCCAGTAACCACAGGGGGCTGGTCTCCGAGCAGTACTTC
NA,TRBV21-1,TRBJ1-6,NA,15,CASSNWTNWDSPLHF,TGTGCCAGCAGCAACTGGACGAATTGGGATTCACCCCTCCACTTT
NA,TRBV6-4,TRBJ2-3,NA,15,CASSDSRQGTDTQYF,TGTGCCAGCAGTGACTCGAGGCAGGGGACAGATACGCAGTATTTT
NA,TRBV27,TRBJ1-6,NA,14,CASSLSIGWSPLHF,TGTGCCAGCAGTTTAAGTATAGGATGGTCACCCCTCCACTTT
NA,TRBV3-1/TRBV3-2,TRBJ2-2,NA,16,CASRTLMGGAAGELFF,TGTGCCAGCCGCACTTTGATGGGGGGCGCAGCCGGGGAGCTGTTTTTT
NA,TRBV19,TRBJ2-7,NA,14,CASSLGLTAYEQYF,TGTGCCAGTAGTCTGGGCCTGACCGCCTACGAGCAGTACTTC
NA,TRBV4-1,TRBJ1-2,NA,15,CASSQDRRGVYGYTF,TGCGCCAGCAGCCAAGATCGAAGGGGGGTCTATGGCTACACCTTC
TRBD1,TRBV10-3,TRBJ1-1,once,17,CAISERGQGEANTEAFF,TGTGCCATCAGTGAACGAGGACAGGGGGAGGCGAACACTGAAGCTTTCTTT
NA,TRBV21-1,TRBJ2-1,NA,15,CASSKQLAGGDEQFF,TGTGCCAGCAGCAAACAACTAGCGGGAGGTGACGAGCAGTTCTTC
NA,TRBV27,TRBJ1-1,NA,12,CASSLSRSEAFF,TGTGCCAGCAGTTTATCGAGGTCTGAAGCTTTCTTT
TRBD2,TRBV19,TRBJ2-2,NA,15,CASSIAGVRTGELFF,TGTGCCAGTTCCATAGCGGGAGTACGAACCGGGGAGCTGTTTTTT
NA,TRBV6-6,TRBJ2-2,NA,15,CASRDWGVMTGELFF,TGTGCCAGCCGAGATTGGGGCGTCATGACCGGGGAGCTGTTTTTT
NA,TRBV7-3,TRBJ2-1,NA,15,CASSVVQGPYNEQFF,TGTGCCAGCAGCGTCGTTCAGGGCCCCTACAATGAGCAGTTCTTC
NA,TRBV18,TRBJ2-5,NA,13,CASSPDRQETQYF,TGTGCCAGCTCACCAGACAGGCAAGAGACCCAGTACTTC
TRBD2,TRBV4-1,TRBJ2-4,NA,17,CASSGLAGSGAKNIQYF,TGCGCCAGCAGCGGACTAGCGGGGTCAGGAGCCAAAAACATTCAGTACTTC
NA,TRBV10-2,TRBJ2-5,NA,15,CASSLPDQVRETQYF,TGCGCCAGCAGTCTGCCGGACCAGGTCCGGGAGACCCAGTACTTC
NA,TRBV19,TRBJ2-2,NA,15,CASSMLAANTGELFF,TGTGCCAGTAGTATGTTAGCGGCGAACACCGGGGAGCTGTTTTTT
TRBD1,TRBV9,TRBJ1-3,NA,16,CASSVEGQGAGNTIYF,TGTGCCAGCAGCGTAGAGGGACAGGGAGCTGGAAACACCATATATTTT
NA,TRBV6-4,TRBJ1-2,few,14,CASSDSTGFGGYTF,TGTGCCAGCAGTGACTCGACAGGCTTTGGTGGCTACACCTTC
NA,TRBV5-1,TRBJ2-3,NA,17,CASSFDLTNPSTDTQYF,TGCGCCAGCAGCTTCGACCTGACTAATCCTAGCACAGATACGCAGTATTTT
TRBD2,TRBV9,TRBJ2-1,NA,16,CASSVVSGRSYNEQFF,TGTGCCAGCAGCGTAGTTAGCGGGAGGTCCTACAATGAGCAGTTCTTC
TRBD2,TRBV5-4,TRBJ2-3,NA,16,CASSLEGGRGTDTQYF,TGTGCCAGCAGCTTGGAGGGCGGGAGGGGCACAGATACGCAGTATTTT
NA,TRBV10-2,TRBJ1-6,NA,15,CASSDRGSGNSPLHF,TGCGCCAGCAGTGACAGGGGATCTGGTAATTCACCCCTCCACTTT
TRBD1,TRBV10-3,TRBJ1-3,NA,17,CAIRGGDSILSGNTIYF,TGTGCCATCAGGGGGGGGGACAGCATTCTCTCTGGAAACACCATATATTTT
NA,TRBV7-2,TRBJ2-2,once,11,CASSSWEELFF,TGTGCCAGCTCATCCTGGGAGGAGCTGTTTTTT
NA,TRBV10-2,TRBJ1-1,NA,13,CASSDLVDGEAFF,TGCGCCAGCAGTGATTTAGTTGACGGTGAAGCTTTCTTT
TRBD2,TRBV19,TRBJ2-3,once,17,CASSMIGLALITDTQYF,TGTGCCAGTAGTATGATTGGACTAGCCCTAATCACAGATACGCAGTATTTT
TRBD2,TRBV7-3,TRBJ2-2,NA,13,CATSPSGPGELFF,TGTGCCACCAGCCCTAGCGGGCCCGGGGAGCTGTTTTTT
NA,TRBV9,TRBJ2-1,NA,16,CASSALGLVAADEQFF,TGTGCCAGCAGCGCCCTAGGACTGGTCGCCGCCGATGAGCAGTTCTTC
TRBD1,TRBV7-2,TRBJ2-1,NA,16,CASSWPTGGAGIGQFF,TGTGCCAGCAGCTGGCCAACAGGGGGCGCGGGAATAGGGCAGTTCTTC
TRBD2,TRBV27,TRBJ2-1,NA,16,CASSAGTSGSYDEQFF,TGTGCCAGCAGTGCCGGGACTAGCGGGAGTTATGATGAGCAGTTCTTC
NA,TRBV3-1/TRBV3-2,TRBJ2-1,NA,13,CASSLIRWSKQFF,TGTGCCAGCAGCCTAATCAGGTGGTCGAAGCAGTTCTTC
NA,TRBV28,TRBJ1-5,few,11,CASSLRQPQHF,TGTGCCAGCAGTTTGCGTCAGCCCCAGCATTTT
NA,TRBV9,TRBJ2-7,NA,10,CATADYEQYF,TGTGCCACAGCCGATTACGAGCAGTACTTC
NA,TRBV6-6,TRBJ2-7,NA,13,CASSFAELYEQYF,TGTGCCAGCTCCTTTGCGGAACTTTACGAGCAGTACTTC
TRBD1,TRBV18,TRBJ1-2,NA,16,CASSPQALDRGPSYTF,TGTGCCAGCTCACCTCAAGCCTTGGACAGGGGGCCGAGCTACACCTTC
TRBD1,TRBV7-2,TRBJ2-7,NA,16,CASSLGPGTGVYEQYF,TGTGCCAGCAGCTTAGGTCCAGGGACAGGGGTCTACGAGCAGTACTTC
TRBD1,TRBV27,TRBJ1-6,NA,15,CASRSGQGGNSPLHF,TGTGCCAGCAGGTCTGGACAGGGGGGTAATTCACCCCTCCACTTT
NA,TRBV6-5,TRBJ1-4,NA,14,CASSYTAFNEKLFF,TGTGCCAGCAGTTATACAGCCTTCAATGAAAAACTGTTTTTT
TRBD1,TRBV5-6,TRBJ1-2,NA,15,CASSPTPDRGHGYTF,TGTGCCAGCAGCCCCACCCCTGACAGGGGTCATGGCTACACCTTC
NA,TRBV7-9,TRBJ1-3,NA,13,CASSLGSGNTIYF,TGTGCCAGCAGCTTAGGAAGTGGAAACACCATATATTTT
NA,TRBV5-5,TRBJ1-2,NA,17,CASSPNNWGLSYYGYTF,TGTGCCAGCAGCCCAAATAATTGGGGGTTATCGTACTATGGCTACACCTTC
TRBD1,TRBV24-1,TRBJ1-2,NA,13,CATSGNRGEGYTF,TGTGCCACCAGTGGTAACAGGGGAGAAGGCTACACCTTC
NA,TRBV6-1,TRBJ1-2,once,15,CASSQSTRGVYGYTF,TGTGCCAGCAGTCAGTCCACCAGGGGTGTCTATGGCTACACCTTC
NA,TRBV23-1,TRBJ1-5,NA,17,CASSQSFRGSGNQPQHF,TGCGCCAGCAGTCAATCCTTTCGTGGCAGTGGAAATCAGCCCCAGCATTTT
TRBD1,TRBV2,TRBJ2-1,NA,15,CASSIRQGPYNEQFF,TGTGCCAGCAGTATCCGACAGGGTCCCTACAATGAGCAGTTCTTC
NA,TRBV4-1,TRBJ1-5,NA,16,CASSQDWGRINQPQHF,TGCGCCAGCAGCCAAGATTGGGGCCGGATCAATCAGCCCCAGCATTTT
NA,TRBV7-9,TRBJ1-1,NA,15,CASSLGSTPHTEAFF,TGTGCCAGCAGCTTAGGATCGACACCGCACACTGAAGCTTTCTTT
NA,TRBV5-1,TRBJ1-3,NA,14,CASSLEGSGNTIYF,TGCGCCAGCAGCTTGGAGGGTTCTGGAAACACCATATATTTT
TRBD1,TRBV6-2/TRBV6-3,TRBJ1-2,NA,16,CASSYSGTEKGYGYTF,TGTGCCAGCAGTTACTCCGGGACAGAAAAGGGGTATGGCTACACCTTC
NA,TRBV7-7,TRBJ2-3,NA,13,CASSPLATDTQYF,TGTGCCAGCAGCCCACTAGCCACAGATACGCAGTATTTT
TRBD1,TRBV28,TRBJ1-2,NA,13,CASSSGQEDGYTF,TGTGCCAGCAGTTCGGGACAGGAGGACGGCTACACCTTC
TRBD1,TRBV2,TRBJ1-5,NA,15,CASTWDRGGNQPQHF,TGTGCCAGCACCTGGGACAGGGGCGGCAATCAGCCCCAGCATTTT
TRBD1,TRBV5-1,TRBJ1-2,NA,15,CASSLLAGGDDGYTF,TGCGCCAGCAGCTTGCTTGCAGGGGGCGACGATGGCTACACCTTC